This T cell receptor beta chain stems from a study of blood T cells in healthy people across ages (dated by TCRdb to 2014 to 2015). For the study in its entirety: Template switching captured roughly one uniquely barcoded TCR beta cDNA molecule per two T cells in model experiments. To avoid experimental bias, donors of different ages were distributed randomly across sequencing lanes. Age-related changes in TCR beta repertoire diversity were measured in the study by deep sequencing normalized with unique cDNA molecular identifiers. Four age groups were formed from the donors: young (average about 15 years), middle-aged (around 40), aged (roughly 56) and long-lived (82). The study analyzed two additional independent replicas of 1 million unique cDNA reads from the same blood draw for two donors, one aged 18 to 29 and one aged 80 or older. Beyond this particular receptor, the publication reports: Total diversity estimates from one million sequenced T cells were considered lower bounds and underestimates. Because the CMV infection status of the donors was unknown, age-related changes in expanded clonotypes may potentially have been confounded. As age increased, observed TCR beta diversity per million T cells dropped in a roughly linear way, and a significant reduction was already evident by age roughly 36. Conclusive comparison of naive and antigen-experienced compartments was prevented by the profiling of bulk unsorted PBMCs. Compared with the aged group, more naive CD4+ T cells, fewer expanded clones and increased TCR diversity were shown by the long-lived group, suggesting age selection. A strong correlation was found between observed TCR beta diversity and the percentage of naive T cells measured by flow cytometry.

Systemically healthy Caucasian individuals from Russia, 35 to 50 in total and aged roughly 6 to 90 years, were included as donors. Each donor gave approximately 10 milliliters of peripheral blood, collected into EDTA-treated Vacutainer tubes. Ficoll-Paque density-gradient centrifugation was used to isolate PBMCs, with at least 6 million per sample. Trizol reagent was used to extract total RNA from the PBMCs, yielding at least 6 micrograms per sample. For every donor, flow cytometry on a PBMC aliquot measured the percentage of naive CD45RAhigh/CD27high T cells. Worth noting for this clonotype: Its antigen remains unidentified. A much more abundant neighbour one base away suggests this may be a read error.

Library generation was performed with 5' RACE. The sequencing machine was an Illumina HiSeq 2500. A second PCR of roughly 6 to 11 cycles was performed with a sample-barcoded 5' primer and a J-beta primer mix. A template-switch 5' adaptor carrying 12 random nucleotides introduced a unique molecular identifier onto each TCR beta cDNA molecule. Each sample yielded at least 3 million CDR3-containing paired-end reads. The Mint cDNA synthesis kit, primed by a TRBC-specific oligonucleotide, was used to synthesize first-strand cDNA from all RNA. Following uracil-DNA glycosylase treatment, all cDNA underwent a first 18-cycle PCR with the universal primers M1SS and BC2_uni_R. The authors' pipeline ran thus. For normalization, 1 million high-quality reads, each with a distinct molecular identifier, were randomly selected from each sample. Instead of being binned into consensus sequences, reads with shared molecular identifiers were discarded. MiTCR, with a Q25 quality threshold and the strictest error-elimination algorithm, was used for CDR3 identification, clonotype clustering and error correction. A nonparametric unseen species model with Euler transformation was used to estimate lower-bound total TCR beta diversity. TCRdb reran the public reads through fastp at Q25 and MiXCR, keeping productive beta chains. Rows are unified per CDR3 protein, each entry keeping the most common DNA and genes. None of the V and J calls come from the authors' own analysis; TCRdb made them. The sample table shows around 1.1 million distinct CDR3 sequences, and more than 30% are seen once. In total, the top ten clones hold over 10% of the sample.

The germline V gene supplies CDR1 SGHTA and CDR2 FQGTGA. The CDR3 runs 14 amino acids, cysteine and phenylalanine included. The retained sequence is limited to the CDR3, 42 bases, with the frame set at the first base. The chain uses TRBV7-3 and TRBJ2-1; the D region possibly corresponds to TRBD2 (6 bases align). This receptor was taken from a man aged 18 to 29 in good health. Sequencing input: blood. The nucleotides read TGTGCCGGCAGCTTCGGGGGATCCTACAATGAGCAGTTCTTC. It translates to CAGSFGGSYNEQFF.